This T cell receptor (beta chain) originates from a study of T cell changes during pregnancy in multiple sclerosis. Sequencing was performed with immunoSEQ multiplex PCR; in TCRdb, only in-frame clones are kept and a portion is missing. The data contain 20,000 or so clones, 70% to 90% of them singletons. Germline CDR1 is LNHNV and CDR2 is YYDKDF (reference sequence). CDR3 size: 16 residues. V trimming: 5 bases; J trimming: 4 bases; junction bases outside the gene matches: 11. The chain couples TRBV15 to TRBJ2-3; the match to TRBD2 covers 8 bases. The origin of this receptor is a female donor in good health, enrolled as a control in a pregnancy study. The specimen comprised CD8+ T cells from peripheral blood mononuclear cells, sampled in the second trimester of pregnancy. This CDR3 reads CATSALSGRGSDTQYF. The DNA of the CDR3 is TGTGCCACCAGCGCCCTAAGCGGGAGAGGATCAGATACGCAGTATTTT.